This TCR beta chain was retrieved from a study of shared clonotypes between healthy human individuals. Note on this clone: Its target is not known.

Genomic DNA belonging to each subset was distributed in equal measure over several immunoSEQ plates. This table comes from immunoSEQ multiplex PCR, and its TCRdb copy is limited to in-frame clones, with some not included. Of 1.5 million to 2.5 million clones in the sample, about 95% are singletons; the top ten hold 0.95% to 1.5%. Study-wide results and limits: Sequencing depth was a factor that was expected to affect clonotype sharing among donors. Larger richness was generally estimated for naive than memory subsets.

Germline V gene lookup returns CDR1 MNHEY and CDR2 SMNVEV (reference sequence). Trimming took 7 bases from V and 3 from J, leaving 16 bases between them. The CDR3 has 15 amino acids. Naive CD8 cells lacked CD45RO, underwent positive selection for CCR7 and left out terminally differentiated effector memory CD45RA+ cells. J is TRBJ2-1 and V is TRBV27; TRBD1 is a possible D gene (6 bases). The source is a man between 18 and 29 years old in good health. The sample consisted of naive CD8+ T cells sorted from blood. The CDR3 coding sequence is TGTGCCAGCACCCCAGGGGCAGCACACTACAATGAGCAGTTCTTC. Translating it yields CASTPGAAHYNEQFF.